The TCR beta chain under discussion was sequenced for a study of T cells after yellow fever vaccination. Germline CDR1 is SGHTA and CDR2 is FQGNSA. Losses at the gene ends were 4 bases for V and 6 bases for J; bases not matched to a gene: 5. The CDR3 loop spans 14 amino acids. General study points: The study noted that FACS-sorted repertoires could contain abundant clonotypes contaminating from the bulk population. Reappearance after the booster was observed for most primary-vaccination clones (roughly 95% CD4, about 86% CD8). When the response was secondary, it was weaker but reached its peak faster, day 5 versus 15.

Ten or more counts support this clonotype. Its antigen is as yet unknown. The 5'RACE template-switching step produced TCR cDNA and added a universal primer site and UMIs. TCRdb recomputed calls from the 5' RACE reads with MiXCR, one row per CDR3 protein. The repertoire consists of some 110,000 distinct CDR3 sequences, with about 7.8% occurring once and the leading ten covering roughly 3%. The chain couples TRBV7-2 to TRBJ2-4; 8 positions agree with TRBD2. The source was CD4+ T cells sorted from PBMCs, collected about 49 days after the first yellow fever vaccination. The sequence derives from a man aged 18 to 30 who received the YFV17D yellow fever vaccine. The CDR3 sequence: CASSSGTSVNIQYF. The CDR3 DNA reads as TGTGCCAGCAGCTCGGGGACTAGTGTAAACATTCAGTACTTC.